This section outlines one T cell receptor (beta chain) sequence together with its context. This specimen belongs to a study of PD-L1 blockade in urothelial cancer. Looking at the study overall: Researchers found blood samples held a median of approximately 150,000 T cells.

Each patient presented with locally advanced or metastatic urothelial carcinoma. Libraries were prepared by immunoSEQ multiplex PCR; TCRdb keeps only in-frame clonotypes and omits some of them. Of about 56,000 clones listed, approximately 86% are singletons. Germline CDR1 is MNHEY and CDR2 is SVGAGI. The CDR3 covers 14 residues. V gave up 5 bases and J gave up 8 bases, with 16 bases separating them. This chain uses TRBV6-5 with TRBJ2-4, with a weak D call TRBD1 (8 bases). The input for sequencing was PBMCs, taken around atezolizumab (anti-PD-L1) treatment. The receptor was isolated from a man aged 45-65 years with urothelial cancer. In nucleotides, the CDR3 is TGTGCCAGCAGTCGGACAGGGAGGGGGGACATTCAGTACTTC. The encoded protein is CASSRTGRGDIQYF.